Each of the 16 T cell receptor beta chains below was sequenced from the same sample in a study of T cell changes during pregnancy in multiple sclerosis. The repertoire was sequenced with immunoSEQ multiplex PCR; TCRdb's copy has only in-frame clones and lacks some. Of over 50,000 clones listed, 87% were seen once; the top ten hold under 5.5%. The material sequenced was peripheral blood from another person, used as feeder cells. These receptors were collected from a human donor whose cells served as feeder cells for cultures in a pregnancy study.

The CDR3 sequence: CASSLGSQNDEQFF. In nucleotides, the CDR3 is TGCGCCAGCAGCTTGGGGTCCCAGAACGATGAGCAGTTCTTC. J is TRBJ2-1 and V is TRBV5-1, with unresolved D. This CDR3 spans 14 amino acids. Germline values: CDR1 SGHRS, CDR2 YFSETQ. Trimming removed 0 bases from V and 8 bases from J, with 12 bases in between. Based on the CDR3 plus reference TRBV5-1 and TRBJ2-1, the full variable domain is KAGVTQTPRYLIKTRGQQVTLSCSPISGHRSVSWYQQTPGQGLQFLFEYFSETQRNKGNFPGRFSGRQFSNSRSEMNVSTLELGDSALYLCASSLGSQNDEQFFGPGTRLTVL.

The genes are TRBV7-8 and TRBJ2-5; the D gene is possibly TRBD1 (5 bases). V was pared by 2 bases and J by 2 bases, with 12 bases between. This CDR3 is 15 amino acids long. Germline CDR1 and CDR2: SGHVS and FQNEAQ. CDR3 in amino acids: CASSLQGLSQETQYF. The CDR3 DNA sequence: TGTGCCAGCAGCTTACAGGGTCTCTCACAAGAGACCCAGTACTTC.

This chain joins TRBV18 and TRBJ2-7; D gene ambiguous. The V and J ends lost 4 bases and 5 bases respectively, with 18 bases between them. The CDR3 totals 15 residues. In germline, CDR1 is KGHSH, CDR2 LQKENI. The CDR3 DNA follows: TGTGCCAGCTCACGGTTAGAGACCCCCCACGACGAGCAGTACTTC. Residues: CASSRLETPHDEQYF. The full variable domain, its missing parts supplied by reference TRBV18 and TRBJ2-7, is NAGVMQNPRHLVRRRGQEARLRCSPMKGHSHVYWYRQLPEEGLKFMVYLQKENIIDESGMPKERFSAEFPKEGPSILRIQQVVRGDSAAYFCASSRLETPHDEQYFGPGTRLTVT.

In nucleotides, the CDR3 is TGTGCCAGCAGCACTACGGACAGTAGCAATCAGCCCCAGCATTTT. This sequence encodes CASSTTDSSNQPQHF. The rearrangement joins TRBV7-2 to TRBJ1-5, with D possibly being TRBD1 (6 bases). Between the trimmed V and J ends, which lost 5 bases and 0 bases, there was a span of 11 bases. CDR3 length: 15 amino acids. Germline values: CDR1 SGHTA, CDR2 FQGNSA.

V gene TRBV7-2 combines with J gene TRBJ2-1; TRBD2 matches at 8 bases. From germline, CDR1 is SGHTA and CDR2 FQGNSA. The V segment lost 1 base and the J segment 7 bases; nucleotides outside the gene matches: 12. The CDR3 covers 17 residues. CDR3 amino acids: CASSLVDGTRILNEQFF. The CDR3 DNA sequence: TGTGCCAGCAGCTTAGTGGACGGGACTAGAATTTTGAATGAGCAGTTCTTC.

The DNA of the CDR3 is TGTGCCAGCAGCTCACTAGACAGATTGAACACTGAAGCTTTCTTT. Translating gives CASSSLDRLNTEAFF. This chain links TRBV7-2 with TRBJ1-1; perhaps TRBD1 as D (5 bases). V lost 4 bases, J lost 0 bases, and 12 bases lay in between. This CDR3 comprises 15 residues. CDR1 and CDR2 from the germline V gene are SGHTA and FQGNSA.

J is TRBJ2-7 and V is TRBV28; D is possibly TRBD1 or TRBD2 (5 bases each). Looked up from germline, CDR1 is MDHEN and CDR2 is SYDVKM. Trimming removed 10 bases from V and 3 bases from J, with 16 bases in between. CDR3 length: 13 amino acids. The CDR3 nucleotides read TGTGCCATCTCTCCCCGGGACCTCTACGAGCAGTACTTC. Its translation: CAISPRDLYEQYF.

The chain has TRBV29-1 and TRBJ2-7; a weak D match, TRBD1 (5 bases). Trimming took off 4 bases at V and 6 bases at J, with 10 bases between the two ends. The CDR3 extends over 11 amino acids. Germline V gene data show CDR1 as SQVTM and CDR2 as ANQGSEA. The CDR3 loop is CSVGRGTEQYF. CDR3 nucleotide sequence: TGCAGCGTTGGAAGGGGAACCGAGCAGTACTTC.

The chain recombines TRBV18 with TRBJ2-3; possibly TRBD1 for D (5 bases). V gave up 2 bases and J gave up 2 bases, with 11 bases separating them. This CDR3 spans 15 amino acids. Germline-derived CDR1 and CDR2 are KGHSH and LQKENI. The CDR3 protein is CASSPSTGYTDTQYF. CDR3 coding DNA: TGTGCCAGCTCACCAAGCACAGGTTACACAGATACGCAGTATTTT. Variable domain in full (rest from reference TRBV18 and TRBJ2-3): NAGVMQNPRHLVRRRGQEARLRCSPMKGHSHVYWYRQLPEEGLKFMVYLQKENIIDESGMPKERFSAEFPKEGPSILRIQQVVRGDSAAYFCASSPSTGYTDTQYFGPGTRLTVL.

The J gene is TRBJ1-2, the V gene TRBV29-1, with D perhaps matching TRBD1 (5 bases). The V gene's germline CDR1 is SQVTM and CDR2 ANQGSEA. The V end lost 3 bases, the J end lost 3 bases, and 17 bases lay between the germline ends. This CDR3 spans 15 amino acids. The CDR3 sequence is CSVDVSAEGYYGYTF. CDR3 bases: TGCAGCGTTGACGTTTCCGCGGAGGGGTACTATGGCTACACCTTC. Full variable domain (rest looked up from reference TRBV29-1 and TRBJ1-2): SAVISQKPSRDICQRGTSLTIQCQVDSQVTMMFWYRQQPGQSLTLIATANQGSEATYESGFVIDKFPISRPNLTFSTLTVSNMSPEDSSIYLCSVDVSAEGYYGYTFGSGTRLTVV.

The CDR3 loop reads CASSSQGSNEKLFF. CDR3 sequence (DNA): TGTGCCAGCAGTTCTCAGGGATCTAATGAAAAACTGTTTTTT. This chain connects TRBV6-1 to TRBJ1-4; a weak D match, TRBD1 (5 bases). CDR3 length: 14 residues. V lost 5 bases and J 3 bases, leaving 10 bases between the germline ends. Germline V gene data show CDR1 as MNHNS and CDR2 as SASEGT.

This sequence joins TRBV27 and TRBJ1-2; 9 bases match TRBD1. CDR1 and CDR2 (germline): MNHEY, SMNVEV (reference sequence). V lost 4 bases to trimming and J lost 7 bases; unmatched junction nucleotides: 7. The CDR3 covers 14 residues. The CDR3 region is CASSSPGQGSGYTF. CDR3 coding DNA: TGTGCCAGCAGTTCACCGGGACAGGGATCTGGCTACACCTTC.

This rearrangement joins TRBV18 to TRBJ2-2, with D tentatively TRBD2 (6 bases). Germline V gene lookup returns CDR1 KGHSH and CDR2 LQKENI. The CDR3 totals 15 residues. V was cut by 2 bases and J by 4 bases, with 11 bases left in between. The CDR3 DNA is TGTGCCAGCTCACCAAGGCTAGCGAGCACCGGGGAGCTGTTTTTT. This translates into CASSPRLASTGELFF.

This chain links TRBV5-6 with TRBJ2-4; no clear D. The germline gives CDR1 SGHDT, CDR2 YYEEEE. The V gene lost 0 bases and the J gene lost 5 bases, with 6 bases spanning the gap. CDR3 size: 13 residues. This CDR3 reads CASSLGPQNIQYF. The CDR3 DNA is TGTGCCAGCAGCTTGGGACCCCAAAACATTCAGTACTTC.

This clone was observed a single time. The genes are TRBV5-1 and TRBJ1-3; D is ambiguous. Germline CDR1 is SGHRS and CDR2 is YFSETQ. V dropped 2 bases and J dropped 0 bases, with 6 bases sitting between them. This CDR3 is built from 14 residues. CDR3 in DNA: TGCGCCAGCAGCTTAAGTGGCTCTGGAAACACCATATATTTT. It codes for CASSLSGSGNTIYF. Full variable domain (missing parts from reference TRBV5-1 and TRBJ1-3): KAGVTQTPRYLIKTRGQQVTLSCSPISGHRSVSWYQQTPGQGLQFLFEYFSETQRNKGNFPGRFSGRQFSNSRSEMNVSTLELGDSALYLCASSLSGSGNTIYFGEGSWLTVV.

This chain connects TRBV7-2 to TRBJ2-1, with D perhaps TRBD1 (5 bases). This CDR3 spans 13 amino acids. Germline CDR1 reads SGHTA; CDR2 reads FQGNSA. Trimming cost V 9 bases and J 5 bases, with 14 bases left between them. CDR3 in DNA: TGTGCCAGTAGAGACAGTTTCAACAATGAGCAGTTCTTC. Its translation is CASRDSFNNEQFF.